This T cell receptor beta chain stems from a study of cytomegalovirus exposure and HLA in healthy donors (dated by TCRdb to about 2017). In the study overall: The roughly 700 repertoires of the first cohort and the 120 validation repertoires were produced on the same platform, according to a later analysis. The study was designed to test whether signatures of past pathogen exposure could be identified by cataloging public T cell receptors. In addition to the first cohort of hundreds of subjects, a separate validation cohort of 130 or so different subjects was used. To predict cytomegalovirus infection status, the study combined high-throughput TCR immunosequencing, statistical association of individual TCRs with disease status, and machine learning. What the work shows at the level of the full study, not this receptor alone: Most TCR sequences were observed very rarely across donors, whereas some public TCRs were present in many individuals. The study gave a list of about 150 TCR beta chains associated with cytomegalovirus. A later analysis lacked HLA typing for the validation cohort, so it scored co-occurrence in that cohort across all 130 or so repertoires. The classifier was reported to diagnose cytomegalovirus status with high specificity and sensitivity in both the original cohort and the validation cohort. A later analysis found that TCRs clustered in the first cohort also tended to co-occur in the 100 to 150 validation repertoires, with 94% of cluster scores above 0. In vitro tests confirmed that three of the cytomegalovirus-associated TCR beta chains recognize cytomegalovirus antigens. The authors suggested that the approach could potentially be generalized to other disease states and immunological phenotypes.

Ends trimmed: V by 6 bases, J by 7 bases; bases unmatched to a gene: 15. Reading the germline V gene gives CDR1 KGHSH and CDR2 LQKENI. The CDR3 numbers 16 residues from cysteine through phenylalanine. Only CDR3 DNA remains: 48 bases, in frame from the first base. The library was built by means of the immunoSEQ multiplex PCR assay. Turning to the authors' computational methods: To diagnose cytomegalovirus status from the catalog of TCR beta chain sequences, a statistical classification framework was built. Sourced from immuneACCESS, this table was stored by TCRdb with only in-frame sequences that have V and J called. A share of the clones is absent; for the studies checked, an unresolved V gene accounts for under half, and the remainder has no known explanation. The V and J calls and clone size were taken over from that table, and D and trimming were inferred from the DNA. The sample table records 150,000 to 200,000 clones; around 86% of these occur just once. The biggest ten clones account for almost 1.5% of the sample.

Separate from the approximately 730-subject first cohort, the validation cohort of 95 to 150 subjects was the group to which the donors belonged. A remark on this clone: Its binding antigen is unknown. No base quality values were provided; no much bigger clone lies one nucleotide off.

The material sequenced was PBMCs. The chain is encoded by TRBV18 joined to TRBJ1-2; TRBD1 aligns with 9 central bases. The TCR comes from a young woman in good health and CMV-seronegative. The DNA is as follows: TGTGCCAGCTCTCCGGACGCGGGACAGGGATCAGGTGGCTACACCTTC. Its protein is CASSPDAGQGSGGYTF.